This T cell receptor beta chain was recorded in a study of T cells after yellow fever vaccination (dated by TCRdb to the late 2010s). Broadly, across the study: The SMART-Seq v4 Ultra Low Input RNA kit was used to prepare libraries from fractions with low cell numbers. To track T-cell clones before and after primary and booster YFV17D yellow fever vaccination, bulk TCR alpha and beta repertoires were sequenced longitudinally. Two healthy male donors, one aged 18 to 30 and one aged 30 to 40 years, made up the cohort. Blood was collected at multiple timepoints before and after primary and secondary immunization, and bulk PBMC replicates and cell subsets were isolated. What the research found in general, with its limitations: After the booster, most of the clones that had expanded following primary vaccination were detected again (roughly 97% of CD4 and 85% to 90% of CD8), which suggests that memory was broadly maintained. The study included only a couple of donors, which limits how far the findings can be generalized. Computational filtering was needed because FACS-sorted repertoires could contain abundant contaminating clonotypes from the bulk population. The secondary T-cell response was weaker than the primary response but faster, peaking on day 5 instead of day 15. A small share of clonotypes occurred in both CD4 and CD8 compartments, likely arising from convergent recombination.

Trimming removed 5 bases from V and 4 bases from J; the gene matches leave 8 bases unexplained. Inclusive of the bounding cysteine and phenylalanine, the CDR3 is 14 residues long. Just CDR3 DNA is preserved here, 42 bases in frame from base 1. The germline V gene encodes CDR1 MNHEY and CDR2 SMNVEV (reference sequence). TCR cDNA was made using 5'RACE template switching, a step that added a universal primer site and unique molecular identifiers. cDNA synthesis was primed from both the TCR alpha and TCR beta constant segments. Libraries were amplified in two PCR steps, with sample barcodes and sequencing adapters added in the second step. Libraries were sequenced on Illumina HiSeq 2500 (2x100 bp) or NovaSeq (2x150 bp). The published analysis was carried out like this. MIGEC was used to demultiplex reads and collapse the reads into UMI consensus sequences, and MiXCR was used for V(D)J alignment. Vaccine-responding clonotypes were defined with edgeR using replicate PBMC samples, requiring FDR below 0.01 and a log2 fold change above 5 up to day 15. CD4 or CD8 identity was assigned to each bulk clonotype according to whether the clonotype was present at higher abundance in the sequenced CD4 repertoire or the sequenced CD8 repertoire. The public sequencing data were trimmed at Q25 with fastp and processed into clonotypes with MiXCR by TCRdb, which kept only in-frame beta chains. For every CDR3 protein sequence, its rows merge into one entry that carries the most common genes and DNA. The V and J calls reflect TCRdb's pipeline rather than the authors' work. The sample yields 550,000 to 750,000 distinct CDR3 sequences; about 13% were counted once. Clones ranked in the top ten supply around an eighth of the sample.

For this clonotype: Its antigen target is currently unknown. No clone much larger than this one lies a single base away; base qualities are absent.

The meaning of the sample's treatment or condition label: live attenuated yellow fever vaccine strain. At every blood-draw timepoint, two biological replicates of bulk PBMCs were collected. A standard Ficoll-Paque protocol was used to isolate PBMCs from peripheral blood. TriZol was used to extract RNA from bulk PBMCs, from CD4 and CD8 fractions, and from dextramer-positive and dextramer-negative fractions. The source material was PBMCs, sampled on the day of the yellow fever booster vaccination. The sequence was obtained from a man aged 30-40 years who received the YFV17D yellow fever vaccine. The rearrangement joined TRBV27 to TRBJ2-7, with TRBD1 matching 7 junction bases. The DNA sequence is as follows: TGTGCCAGCAGTCTCACGAGACAGGGATACGAGCAGTACTTC. It codes for CASSLTRQGYEQYF.